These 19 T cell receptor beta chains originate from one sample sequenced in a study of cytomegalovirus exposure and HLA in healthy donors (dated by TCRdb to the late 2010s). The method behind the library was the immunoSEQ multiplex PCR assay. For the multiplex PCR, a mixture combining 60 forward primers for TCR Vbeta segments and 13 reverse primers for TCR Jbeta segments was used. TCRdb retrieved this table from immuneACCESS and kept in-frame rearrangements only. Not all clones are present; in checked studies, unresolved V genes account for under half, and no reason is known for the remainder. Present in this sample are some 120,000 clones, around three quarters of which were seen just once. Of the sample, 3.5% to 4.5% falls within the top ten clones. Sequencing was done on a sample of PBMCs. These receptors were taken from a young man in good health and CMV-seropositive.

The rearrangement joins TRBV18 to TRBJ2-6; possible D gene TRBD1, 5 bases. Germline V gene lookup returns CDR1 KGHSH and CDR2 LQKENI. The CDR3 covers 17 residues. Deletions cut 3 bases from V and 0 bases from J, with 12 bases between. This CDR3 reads CASSPGQGTSGANVLTF. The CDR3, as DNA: TGTGCCAGCTCACCTGGTCAGGGTACCTCTGGGGCCAACGTCCTGACTTTC. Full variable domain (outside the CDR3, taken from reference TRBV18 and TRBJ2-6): NAGVMQNPRHLVRRRGQEARLRCSPMKGHSHVYWYRQLPEEGLKFMVYLQKENIIDESGMPKERFSAEFPKEGPSILRIQQVVRGDSAAYFCASSPGQGTSGANVLTFGAGSRLTVL.

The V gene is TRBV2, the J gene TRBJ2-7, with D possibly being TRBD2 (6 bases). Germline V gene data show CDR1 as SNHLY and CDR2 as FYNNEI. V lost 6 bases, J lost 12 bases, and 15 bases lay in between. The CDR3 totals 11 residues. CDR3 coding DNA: TGTGCCAGCAGCCACGACAGAGCGGGGTACTTC. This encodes CASSHDRAGYF.

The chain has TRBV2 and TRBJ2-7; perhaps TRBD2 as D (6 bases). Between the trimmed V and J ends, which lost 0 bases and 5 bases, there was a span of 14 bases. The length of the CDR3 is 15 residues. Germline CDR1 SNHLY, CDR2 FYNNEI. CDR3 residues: CASSEASGAINEQYF. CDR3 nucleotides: TGTGCCAGCAGTGAAGCTAGCGGAGCCATCAACGAGCAGTACTTC.

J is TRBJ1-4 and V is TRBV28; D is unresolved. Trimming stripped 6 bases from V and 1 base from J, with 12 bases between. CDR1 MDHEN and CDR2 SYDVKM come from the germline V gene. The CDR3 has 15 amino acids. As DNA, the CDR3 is TGTGCCAGCAGGACTTATCCCCAAACTAATGAAAAACTGTTTTTT. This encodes CASRTYPQTNEKLFF.

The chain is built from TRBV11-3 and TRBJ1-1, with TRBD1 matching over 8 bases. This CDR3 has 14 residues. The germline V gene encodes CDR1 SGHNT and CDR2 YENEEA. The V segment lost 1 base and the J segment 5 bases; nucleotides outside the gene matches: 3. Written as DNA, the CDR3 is TGTGCCAGCAGCTTAGCAGGGGGCGGGACTGAAGCTTTCTTT. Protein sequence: CASSLAGGGTEAFF.

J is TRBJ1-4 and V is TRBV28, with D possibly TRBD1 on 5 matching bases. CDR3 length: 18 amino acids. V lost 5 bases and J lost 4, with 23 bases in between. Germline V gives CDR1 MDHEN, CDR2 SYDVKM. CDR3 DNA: TGTGCCAGCAGTCCCGCCAGAGCGTGGGGGACTCATAATGAAAAACTGTTTTTT. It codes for CASSPARAWGTHNEKLFF.

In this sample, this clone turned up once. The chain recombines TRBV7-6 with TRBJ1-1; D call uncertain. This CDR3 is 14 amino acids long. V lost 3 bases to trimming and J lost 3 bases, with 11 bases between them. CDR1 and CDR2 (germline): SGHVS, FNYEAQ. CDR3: CASSLTTPYTEAFF. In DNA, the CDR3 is TGTGCCAGCAGCTTGACTACACCTTACACTGAAGCTTTCTTT.

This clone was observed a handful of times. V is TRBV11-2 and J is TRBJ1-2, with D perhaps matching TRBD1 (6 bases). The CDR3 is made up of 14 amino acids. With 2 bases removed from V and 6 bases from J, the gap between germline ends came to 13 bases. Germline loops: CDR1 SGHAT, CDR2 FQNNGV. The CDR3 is CASSLTGGGDGYTF. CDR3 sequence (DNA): TGTGCCAGCAGCTTAACTGGGGGGGGCGATGGCTACACCTTC.

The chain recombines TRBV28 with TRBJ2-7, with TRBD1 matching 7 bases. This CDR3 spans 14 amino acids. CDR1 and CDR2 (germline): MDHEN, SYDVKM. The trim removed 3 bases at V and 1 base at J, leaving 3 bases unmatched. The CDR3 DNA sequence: TGTGCCAGCAGTTTGCCGGACAGGTCCTACGAGCAGTACTTC. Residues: CASSLPDRSYEQYF. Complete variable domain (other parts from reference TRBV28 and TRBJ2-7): DVKVTQSSRYLVKRTGEKVFLECVQDMDHENMFWYRQDPGLGLRLIYFSYDVKMKEKGDIPEGYSVSREKKERFSLILESASTNQTSMYLCASSLPDRSYEQYFGPGTRLTVT.

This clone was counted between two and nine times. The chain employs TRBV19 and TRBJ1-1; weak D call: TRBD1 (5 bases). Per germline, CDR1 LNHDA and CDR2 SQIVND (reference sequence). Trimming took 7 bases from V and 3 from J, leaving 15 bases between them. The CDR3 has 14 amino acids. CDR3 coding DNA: TGTGCCAGTAAAAGACAGAACTCTTACACTGAAGCTTTCTTT. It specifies CASKRQNSYTEAFF.

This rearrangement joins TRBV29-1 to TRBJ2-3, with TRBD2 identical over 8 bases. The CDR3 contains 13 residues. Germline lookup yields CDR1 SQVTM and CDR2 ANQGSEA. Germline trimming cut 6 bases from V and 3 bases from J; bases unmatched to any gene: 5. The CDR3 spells CSVQREWTDTQYF. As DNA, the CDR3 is TGCAGCGTCCAGCGGGAGTGGACAGATACGCAGTATTTT.

As DNA, the CDR3 is TGTGCCAGTTCCGGACAGCCCTACGAGCAGTACTTC. It specifies CASSGQPYEQYF. J is TRBJ2-7 and V is TRBV19; a weak D match, TRBD1 (6 bases). The V gene's germline CDR1 is LNHDA and CDR2 SQIVND (reference sequence). The CDR3 is 12 amino acids. Trimming took 8 bases from V and 2 from J, leaving 10 bases between them.

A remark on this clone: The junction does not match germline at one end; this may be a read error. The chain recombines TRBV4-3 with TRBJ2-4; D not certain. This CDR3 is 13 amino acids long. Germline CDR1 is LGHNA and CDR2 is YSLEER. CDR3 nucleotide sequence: TGCGCCAGCAGCCAAGTTCCCAAGAACAGTCAGTACTTC. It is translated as CASSQVPKNSQYF.

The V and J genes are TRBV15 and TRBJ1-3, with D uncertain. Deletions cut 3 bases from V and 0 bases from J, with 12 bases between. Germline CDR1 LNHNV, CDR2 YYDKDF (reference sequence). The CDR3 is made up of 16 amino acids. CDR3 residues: CATSRTWAVSGNTIYF. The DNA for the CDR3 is TGTGCCACCAGCAGGACCTGGGCCGTCTCTGGAAACACCATATATTTT.

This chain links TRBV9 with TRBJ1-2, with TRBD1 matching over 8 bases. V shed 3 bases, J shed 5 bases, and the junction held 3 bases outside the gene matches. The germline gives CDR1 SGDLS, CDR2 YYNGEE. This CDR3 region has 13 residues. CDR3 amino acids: CASSGRTGYGYTF. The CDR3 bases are TGTGCCAGCAGCGGAAGGACAGGGTATGGCTACACCTTC.

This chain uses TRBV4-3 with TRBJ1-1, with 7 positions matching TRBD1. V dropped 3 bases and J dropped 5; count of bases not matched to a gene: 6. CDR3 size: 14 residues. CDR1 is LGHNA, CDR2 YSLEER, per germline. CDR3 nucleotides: TGCGCCAGCAGCCACAGGGGGACAGTTACTGAAGCTTTCTTT. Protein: CASSHRGTVTEAFF.

CDR3 loop: CASSLSTEAFF. The CDR3 bases are TGTGCCAGCAGCTTGAGTACTGAAGCTTTCTTT. The chain recombines TRBV11-2 with TRBJ1-1; no clear D gene. This CDR3 comprises 11 residues. The V end was cut by 3 bases, the J end by 5 bases, with 4 bases between. The germline V gene has CDR1 SGHAT and CDR2 FQNNGV.

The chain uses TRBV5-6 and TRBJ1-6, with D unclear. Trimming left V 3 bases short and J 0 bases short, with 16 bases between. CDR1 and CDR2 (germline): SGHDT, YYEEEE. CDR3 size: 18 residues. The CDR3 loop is CASSSGSFKRSYNSPLHF. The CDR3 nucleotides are TGTGCCAGCAGCTCCGGCAGTTTTAAGCGCTCCTATAATTCACCCCTCCACTTT.

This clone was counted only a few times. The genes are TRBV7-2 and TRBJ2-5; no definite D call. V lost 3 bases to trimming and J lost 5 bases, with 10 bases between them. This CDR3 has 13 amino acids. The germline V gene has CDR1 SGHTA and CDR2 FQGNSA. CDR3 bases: TGTGCCAGCAGCTTGAAGTACCGGGAGACCCAGTACTTC. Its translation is CASSLKYRETQYF.